This T cell receptor (beta chain) was identified in a study of CD8 T cells in Susac syndrome. The authors reverse transcribed about 0.5 to 1 ug RNA with random hexamers. One entry per CDR3 protein results from TCRdb running MiXCR on the immunoSEQ multiplex PCR reads. The table lists about 250,000 distinct CDR3 sequences, approximately 92% of them singletons. The CDR3 has 13 amino acids. With 5 bases removed from V and 6 bases from J, the gap between germline ends came to 14 bases. Per the germline V gene, CDR1 is GTSNPN and CDR2 is SVGIG (reference sequence). This clonotype was obtained from a human donor with multiple sclerosis. The chain links TRBV30 to TRBJ1-5; D is unclear. Sample: CD4+ T cells from PBMCs. The CDR3 sequence is CAWAPFQRQPQHF. In nucleotides, the CDR3 is TGTGCCTGGGCCCCTTTCCAGCGTCAGCCCCAGCATTTT. Full variable domain (remainder filled in from reference TRBV30 and TRBJ1-5): SQTIHQWPATLVQPVGSPLSLECTVEGTSNPNLYWYRQAAGRGLQLLFYSVGIGQISSEVPQNLSASRPQDRQFILSSKKLLLSDSGFYLCAWAPFQRQPQHFGDGTRLSIL.